This T cell receptor (beta chain) was found in a study of T cells after yellow fever vaccination. There are many counts of this clonotype. TCRdb re-called the 5' RACE reads through MiXCR, storing one row per CDR3 protein. The repertoire has approximately 250,000 distinct CDR3 sequences, more than 3.5% of them found once; the top ten carry approximately 18%. There are 16 residues in the CDR3. Trimming stripped 5 bases from V and 1 base from J, with 14 bases between. In germline, CDR1 is LGHNA, CDR2 YSLEER. The sequence was collected from a man between 18 and 29 years old who received the YFV17D yellow fever vaccine. Material: PBMCs, obtained 15 days after the yellow fever booster vaccination. The chain recombines TRBV4-3 with TRBJ1-4, with D perhaps TRBD1 (5 bases). The DNA for the CDR3 is TGCGCCAGCAGCGTTCAGGGCGGAGGAACTAATGAAAAACTGTTTTTT. Translation gives CASSVQGGGTNEKLFF.